This TCR beta chain was recorded in a study of blood T cell repertoires in COVID-19. About the study: T cells, B-cell-depleted T cells, or PBMCs provided the cDNA or gDNA that served as material.

This CDR3 contains 15 residues. The V end was cut by 0 bases, the J end by 3 bases, with 12 bases between. The germline gives CDR1 SGHTS, CDR2 YDEGEE. This clone has only one observation. Per the original data handling: Amplification of reference gene primers was used by the study to estimate nucleated cell counts. The protocol was immunoSEQ multiplex PCR, while the TCRdb copy is restricted to in-frame clones and leaves out a portion. V, J and clone size reflect that table, while D and trimming were determined from the DNA. The sample lists more than 250,000 clones, 83% occurring once. Material for sequencing was peripheral blood. The rearrangement joins TRBV5-8 to TRBJ1-2; a possible D gene is TRBD1 (5 bases). This sequence originates from a man aged 60 to 69 who had recovered from COVID-19. The CDR3 loop reads CASSLGQGYDYGYTF. DNA of the CDR3: TGTGCCAGCAGCTTGGGGCAGGGTTATGACTATGGCTACACCTTC.